This T cell receptor beta chain was identified in a study of control samples from healthy donors and cancer patients. The table lists this clone with a count of one. CDR3 length: 11 residues. The V gene's germline CDR1 is MNHEY and CDR2 SVGAGI. V lost 5 bases and J lost 14; bases outside the gene matches: 6. Libraries were prepared by immunoSEQ multiplex PCR; TCRdb keeps only in-frame clonotypes and omits some of them. Among some 190,000 clones listed, roughly nine tenths were seen once. The clonotype comes from a man aged 30-40 years in good health. Material for sequencing was blood. The chain has TRBV6-5 and TRBJ2-1, with 7 bases matching TRBD2. For the CDR3, the DNA is TGTGCCAGCAGTCGGGGGGAGCGGAAGTTCTTC. Translating gives CASSRGERKFF.